Shown below are 27 T cell receptor beta chains from a single sample sequenced in a study of cytomegalovirus exposure and HLA in healthy donors. It was with 60 Vbeta and 13 Jbeta primers that the PCR ran. Generated by immunoSEQ multiplex PCR, the TCRdb table keeps only in-frame clones and is missing some. Of 150,000 or so clones listed, over 75% are singletons. The sequenced material came from PBMCs. The receptors derive from a man over 45 in good health and CMV-seronegative.

V and J are TRBV19 and TRBJ2-3; 8 nucleotides align to TRBD2. J lost 5 bases, V lost 6 bases, and 10 bases had no gene match. This CDR3 spans 15 amino acids. CDR1 LNHDA and CDR2 SQIVND come from the germline V gene (reference sequence). Here the CDR3 DNA reads TGTGCCAGTAGCCGACGGCCACTAGCGGAAGATACGCAGTATTTT. It specifies CASSRRPLAEDTQYF.

The chain couples TRBV18 to TRBJ1-1; D is unresolved. Germline loops: CDR1 KGHSH, CDR2 LQKENI. Trimming removed 1 base from V and 4 bases from J, with 7 bases in between. This CDR3 spans 13 amino acids. The chain's CDR3 is CASSPRGATEAFF. For the CDR3, the DNA is TGTGCCAGCTCACCACGGGGAGCCACTGAAGCTTTCTTT.

Turning to this clone: Mismatch with germline at one junction end may stem from a read error. The chain carries TRBV11-3 and TRBJ2-1; 10 bases line up with TRBD2. This CDR3 comprises 15 residues. Germline values: CDR1 SGHNT, CDR2 YENEEA. The CDR3 spells CASRLAGGVSHEQFF. The CDR3 nucleotides read TGTGCCAGCAGGTTAGCGGGGGGTGTGTCCCATGAGCAGTTCTTC.

This clone showed up just a few times. The chain employs TRBV19 and TRBJ1-1, with D possibly TRBD1 on 6 matching bases. CDR3 length: 15 residues. Per the germline V gene, CDR1 is LNHDA and CDR2 is SQIVND (reference sequence). The V gene lost 4 bases and the J gene lost 0 bases, with 12 bases spanning the gap. The CDR3 nucleotides are TGTGCCAGTAGTAAAAACAGGGCGATGAACACTGAAGCTTTCTTT. The encoded protein is CASSKNRAMNTEAFF.

The chain has TRBV6-1 and TRBJ2-7; maybe TRBD1 (6 bases). This CDR3 spans 13 amino acids. Trimming shortened V by 6 bases and J by 4 bases, and 13 bases separated the two germline ends. Germline lookup yields CDR1 MNHNS and CDR2 SASEGT. CDR3 DNA: TGTGCCAGCAGGGGCGTCCAGGGGTACGAGCAGTACTTC. Amino acids: CASRGVQGYEQYF.

CDR3 region: CASGGGALTEAFF. CDR3 nucleotide sequence: TGTGCCAGCGGGGGGGGCGCATTGACTGAAGCTTTCTTT. The chain carries TRBV7-9 and TRBJ1-1; perhaps TRBD1 as D (6 bases). V dropped 8 bases and J dropped 5 bases, with 15 bases sitting between them. The length of the CDR3 is 13 residues. Germline CDR1 reads SEHNR; CDR2 reads FQNEAQ (reference sequence).

This rearrangement joins TRBV11-2 to TRBJ1-2; the match to TRBD1 covers 9 bases. The J segment lost 2 bases and the V segment lost 3 bases, leaving 7 bases of the junction unmatched. The CDR3 extends over 16 amino acids. Germline V gene lookup returns CDR1 SGHAT and CDR2 FQNNGV. The CDR3 loop reads CASSFPSGTGNYGYTF. Written as DNA, the CDR3 is TGTGCCAGCAGCTTCCCTTCAGGGACAGGGAACTATGGCTACACCTTC.

V usage is TRBV7-2 and J usage is TRBJ2-2; D uncertain. The CDR3 is made up of 16 amino acids. V lost 5 bases, J lost 0 bases, and 13 bases lay in between. Looked up from germline, CDR1 is SGHTA and CDR2 is FQGNSA. The CDR3 region has the DNA TGTGCCAGCAGCATAAGGAGTGCTACGAACACCGGGGAGCTGTTTTTT. Translating it yields CASSIRSATNTGELFF.

The chain has TRBV18 and TRBJ1-5, with TRBD1 matching 7 bases. Germline trimming cut 6 bases from V and 0 bases from J; bases unmatched to any gene: 5. This CDR3 contains 15 residues. Germline lookup yields CDR1 KGHSH and CDR2 LQKENI. The CDR3, as DNA: TGTGCCAGCTCTCTCGGACAGGATAGCAATCAGCCCCAGCATTTT. It codes for CASSLGQDSNQPQHF.

This chain connects TRBV10-2 to TRBJ1-6; TRBD1 agrees at 9 bases. V gave up 8 bases and J gave up 14 bases; unmatched junction bases: 16. Germline CDR1 is WSHSY and CDR2 is SAAADI. This CDR3 region has 15 residues. CDR3 sequence reads: CASGGDRVSFLTLHF. DNA of the CDR3: TGCGCCAGCGGCGGGGACAGGGTCTCCTTTTTAACCCTCCACTTT.

The chain uses TRBV2 and TRBJ1-2, with a tentative D call TRBD1 (5 bases). Germline V lookup: CDR1 SNHLY, CDR2 FYNNEI. V dropped 7 bases and J dropped 2 bases, with 14 bases sitting between them. CDR3 length: 14 residues. Here the CDR3 reads CASTERGENYGYTF. CDR3 nucleotide sequence: TGTGCCAGCACCGAACGGGGGGAGAACTATGGCTACACCTTC.

On this clone: This specimen includes other DNA sequences encoding the same CDR3. This chain links TRBV6-6 with TRBJ2-2; tentatively, D is TRBD1 (5 bases). In germline, CDR1 is MNHNY, CDR2 SVGAGI (reference sequence). Trimming took 5 bases from V and 1 from J, leaving 14 bases between them. The CDR3 consists of 16 residues. The CDR3 DNA sequence: TGTGCCAGCAGTCACCCAGGGCAGTTGAACACCGGGGAGCTGTTTTTT. Translating it yields CASSHPGQLNTGELFF.

This chain links TRBV11-2 with TRBJ2-3, with D hard to call. This CDR3 contains 14 residues. Germline V gives CDR1 SGHAT, CDR2 FQNNGV. Trimming pared 4 bases from V and 1 base from J, leaving 9 bases between. The CDR3 DNA reads as TGTGCCAGCAGCTCCCTCTCGGGCACAGATACGCAGTATTTT. Translated, it gives CASSSLSGTDTQYF.

V gene TRBV5-4 combines with J gene TRBJ2-2; no firm D call. The CDR3 is 14 amino acids. The V gene lost 0 bases and the J gene lost 3 bases, with 6 bases spanning the gap. The germline gives CDR1 SGHNT, CDR2 YYREEE (reference sequence). The CDR3 DNA is TGTGCCAGCAGCTTGGACAGACACACCGGGGAGCTGTTTTTT. This gives the protein CASSLDRHTGELFF.

V usage is TRBV11-3 and J usage is TRBJ2-7; 10 bases are a match to TRBD1. The CDR3 has 18 residues. The junction had 8 bases not matched to a gene; V was cut back by 0 bases and J by 0 bases. The germline CDR1 and CDR2 sequences are SGHNT and YENEEA. The CDR3 reads CASSLERAGTGASYEQYF. In nucleotides, the CDR3 is TGTGCCAGCAGCTTAGAGAGGGCGGGGACAGGGGCCTCCTACGAGCAGTACTTC.

V gene TRBV5-8 combines with J gene TRBJ2-5, with 11 bases aligning to TRBD2. There are 15 residues in the CDR3. The V segment lost 1 base and the J segment 7 bases; nucleotides outside the gene matches: 6. Germline V gene data show CDR1 as SGHTS and CDR2 as YDEGEE. CDR3 amino acids: CASSLMTSGTGTQYF. For the CDR3, the DNA is TGTGCCAGCAGCTTGATGACTAGCGGGACGGGGACCCAGTACTTC.

Notes on this clone: At one of its ends the junction is not consistent with the germline gene, which may arise from a read error. The chain uses TRBV11-3 and TRBJ1-2, with D hard to call. Germline assignment: CDR1 SGHNT and CDR2 YENEEA. The length of the CDR3 is 17 residues. CDR3 amino acids: CASGLDLSAGRLKGYTF. CDR3 bases: TGTGCCAGCGGCTTAGATTTATCGGCTGGCAGGCTGAAGGGCTACACCTTC.

The V and J genes are TRBV4-2 and TRBJ2-2; D is possibly TRBD1 (6 bases). Per germline, CDR1 LGHNA and CDR2 YNFKEQ. Trimming pared 5 bases from V and 1 base from J, leaving 14 bases between. The CDR3 length is 16 residues. The CDR3 is CASSFQADRNTGELFF. CDR3 sequence (DNA): TGTGCCAGCAGCTTCCAAGCGGACAGGAACACCGGGGAGCTGTTTTTT.

CDR3 sequence reads: CASRMTVYASPLHF. As DNA, the CDR3 is TGTGCCAGCAGGATGACAGTTTACGCATCACCCCTCCACTTT. The chain recombines TRBV4-2 with TRBJ1-6; tentative D call: TRBD1 (5 bases). The CDR3 is 14 amino acids. Trimming left V 6 bases short and J 10 bases short, with 16 bases between. The germline V gene encodes CDR1 LGHNA and CDR2 YNFKEQ.

J is TRBJ2-7 and V is TRBV27, with 8 bases that match TRBD2. This CDR3 comprises 14 residues. Trimming at V came to 3 bases and at J to 2 bases, leaving 3 bases not matched to a gene. The V gene's germline CDR1 is MNHEY and CDR2 SMNVEV (reference sequence). CDR3 region: CASSFVAGTYEQYF. The CDR3 DNA follows: TGTGCCAGCAGTTTTGTAGCGGGAACCTACGAGCAGTACTTC.

The gene calls are TRBV5-1 and TRBJ1-4; a possible D gene is TRBD1 (5 bases). The V gene's germline CDR1 is SGHRS and CDR2 YFSETQ. This CDR3 is 14 amino acids long. The ends were cut back, 5 bases at V and 5 bases at J, with 13 bases in the middle. In DNA, the CDR3 is TGCGCCAGCAGTCCCCAGGGTCTAAATGAAAAACTGTTTTTT. It encodes CASSPQGLNEKLFF.

The rearrangement uses TRBV10-2 and TRBJ1-1; the D is unclear. Germline V lookup: CDR1 WSHSY, CDR2 SAAADI. Trimming left V 3 bases short and J 5 bases short, with 16 bases between. The CDR3 has 15 amino acids. CDR3 nucleotides: TGCGCCAGCAGTGACCCTCTTCTGGGAGTGACTGAAGCTTTCTTT. This codes for CASSDPLLGVTEAFF.

This sequence joins TRBV6-6 and TRBJ1-1; the D gene is possibly TRBD1 (6 bases). Germline lookup yields CDR1 MNHNY and CDR2 SVGAGI (reference sequence). The CDR3 extends over 14 amino acids. V was pared by 2 bases and J by 8 bases, with 15 bases between. This CDR3 reads CASSYRGGREEAFF. CDR3 DNA: TGTGCCAGCAGTTACAGGGGGGGCCGCGAAGAAGCTTTCTTT.

The genes are TRBV7-9 and TRBJ1-2; D perhaps matches TRBD1 (6 bases). Per germline, CDR1 SEHNR and CDR2 FQNEAQ (reference sequence). This CDR3 has 15 amino acids. Trimming left V 1 base short and J 5 bases short, with 14 bases between. CDR3 nucleotide sequence: TGTGCCAGCAGCTTAGAGGCAGGGGTATATTATGGCTACACCTTC. Encoded protein: CASSLEAGVYYGYTF.

The gene calls are TRBV9 and TRBJ2-1, with a weak D call TRBD1 (5 bases). V was cut by 1 base and J by 5 bases, with 10 bases left in between. The CDR3 has 14 residues. The germline V gene encodes CDR1 SGDLS and CDR2 YYNGEE. CDR3 amino acids: CASSVSLGHNEQFF. Written as DNA, the CDR3 is TGTGCCAGCAGCGTATCCCTGGGGCACAATGAGCAGTTCTTC.

The chain couples TRBV12-5 to TRBJ2-7, with a possible D match to TRBD1 (7 bases). V shed 8 bases and J shed 0 bases, with 26 bases lying between them. The CDR3 loop spans 18 amino acids. CDR1 LGHNT and CDR2 FRNRAP come from the germline V gene. Here the CDR3 DNA reads TGTGCTAGTACGGGGGACAGTGAGGCCCAGACACACTCCTACGAGCAGTACTTC. Translation gives CASTGDSEAQTHSYEQYF.

This rearrangement joins TRBV7-3 to TRBJ2-5; TRBD2 aligns across 15 bases. V lost 5 bases and J lost 4; bases outside the gene matches: 8. CDR3 length: 17 amino acids. From germline, CDR1 is SGHTA and CDR2 FQGTGA. CDR3 in DNA: TGTGCCAGCAGCCCACACCAGGGACTAGCGGGAGGAGAGACCCAGTACTTC. It codes for CASSPHQGLAGGETQYF.